The rows below give T cell receptor beta chains drawn from one sample of a study of identical twins' blood T cells. TCRdb ran MiXCR on the 5' RACE reads and lists one entry per CDR3 protein. The repertoire includes a few hundred thousand distinct CDR3 sequences, about 28% of them detected once, and roughly 5.5% sits in the top ten. Sequenced material: PBMCs. All receptors derive from a woman between 18 and 50 years old in good health. Both conserved end residues are part of each CDR3. Fields, in order: D gene, V gene, clone size, CDR3 length, J gene, CDR3 protein, CDR3 DNA. A D gene is named only where the DNA matches it firmly. Clone size is shown for a subset of rows, as once, few, many or a class of expanded clone.

>NA|TRBV29-1|few|14|TRBJ1-4
CSVEPIGSYEKLFF
TGCAGCGTTGAACCCATTGGGAGTTATGAAAAACTGTTTTTT
>NA|TRBV29-1|NA|12|TRBJ1-3
CSVEAGGSTIYF
TGCAGCGTTGAGGCAGGAGGAAGCACCATATATTTT
>NA|TRBV28|NA|14|TRBJ2-3
CASSFRPSTDTQYF
TGTGCCAGCAGTTTTAGACCAAGCACAGATACGCAGTATTTT
>TRBD1|TRBV5-6|NA|14|TRBJ1-1
CASSTTGGVPEAFF
TGTGCCAGCAGTACTACAGGGGGGGTACCTGAAGCTTTCTTT
>TRBD1|TRBV6-2/TRBV6-3|few|14|TRBJ1-1
CASSKPTGQGRAFF
TGTGCCAGCAGCAAACCCACCGGACAGGGGCGGGCTTTCTTT
>NA|TRBV9|many|13|TRBJ1-1
CASSGAGLTEAFF
TGTGCCAGCAGCGGGGCAGGCCTCACTGAAGCTTTCTTT
>NA|TRBV20-1|once|12|TRBJ2-5
CSARGLPETQYF
TGCAGTGCTAGGGGCCTTCCGGAGACCCAGTACTTC
>NA|TRBV10-2|few|13|TRBJ2-2
CATTNQNTGELFF
TGCGCCACCACTAATCAGAACACCGGGGAGCTGTTTTTT
>NA|TRBV11-2|NA|14|TRBJ2-3
CASSPGSFTDTQYF
TGTGCCAGCAGCCCTGGGTCGTTCACAGATACGCAGTATTTT
>NA|TRBV9|NA|17|TRBJ1-1
CASSVTHRVEPNTEAFF
TGTGCCAGCAGCGTAACACACAGGGTGGAGCCGAACACTGAAGCTTTCTTT
>TRBD2|TRBV19|few|17|TRBJ2-2
CASMGTRLAGDTGELFF
TGTGCCAGTATGGGTACTCGACTAGCGGGAGACACCGGGGAGCTGTTTTTT
>TRBD1|TRBV6-5|few|14|TRBJ2-1
CASWAGGARNEQFF
TGTGCCAGCTGGGCAGGGGGCGCAAGGAATGAGCAGTTCTTC
>NA|TRBV5-1|NA|15|TRBJ2-3
CASSLVDFRTDTQYF
TGCGCCAGCAGCTTGGTTGACTTCCGCACAGATACGCAGTATTTT
>NA|TRBV2|NA|14|TRBJ1-1
CASREQVRGTEAFF
TGTGCCAGCAGAGAACAGGTTCGGGGCACTGAAGCTTTCTTT
>NA|TRBV9|NA|14|TRBJ1-6
CASSVGQHNSPLHF
TGTGCCAGCAGCGTAGGGCAGCATAATTCACCCCTCCACTTT
>NA|TRBV4-3|NA|17|TRBJ1-3
CASSQDLRPFPGNTIYF
TGCGCCAGCAGCCAAGATCTTCGCCCCTTTCCGGGAAACACCATATATTTT
>NA|TRBV29-1|few|14|TRBJ2-5
CSVVEGTARETQYF
TGCAGCGTTGTTGAGGGGACCGCTCGAGAGACCCAGTACTTC
>TRBD1|TRBV29-1|many|15|TRBJ1-1
CSAITTGVWITEAFF
TGCAGCGCCATAACCACAGGGGTTTGGATCACTGAAGCTTTCTTT
>NA|TRBV20-1|NA|14|TRBJ1-2
CSAKILETLYGYTF
TGCAGTGCCAAAATTCTGGAGACCCTCTATGGCTACACCTTC
>NA|TRBV29-1|few|13|TRBJ1-2
CSVRQEGGYGYTF
TGCAGCGTAAGACAGGAAGGAGGCTATGGCTACACCTTC
>TRBD1|TRBV29-1|NA|14|TRBJ2-2
CNVDRGKNTGELFF
TGCAACGTCGACAGGGGGAAGAACACCGGGGAGCTGTTTTTT
>NA|TRBV3-1|NA|18|TRBJ2-3
CASSQVWQGEGYTDTQYF
TGTGCCAGCAGCCAAGTGTGGCAGGGAGAGGGGTACACAGATACGCAGTATTTT
>NA|TRBV19|few|12|TRBJ2-7
CASSSDLYEQYF
TGTGCCAGTAGCAGCGACTTGTACGAGCAGTACTTC
>NA|TRBV4-2|few|12|TRBJ2-1
CASSQHDNEQFF
TGTGCCAGCAGCCAACACGACAATGAGCAGTTCTTC
>NA|TRBV14|few|14|TRBJ2-2
CASSHRAHTGELFF
TGTGCCAGCAGCCACCGAGCCCACACCGGGGAGCTGTTTTTT
>NA|TRBV5-1|few|15|TRBJ1-1
CASSLARVSSTEAFF
TGCGCCAGCAGCTTGGCCAGGGTCTCTAGCACTGAAGCTTTCTTT
>TRBD1|TRBV29-1|many|14|TRBJ1-2
CSVVFTGGSYGYTF
TGCAGCGTTGTTTTCACAGGGGGCTCCTATGGCTACACCTTC
>NA|TRBV12-3/TRBV12-4|NA|15|TRBJ1-1
CASSLLRGSDTEAFF
TGTGCCAGCAGTTTGCTGAGGGGGTCGGACACTGAAGCTTTCTTT
>NA|TRBV11-2|NA|15|TRBJ1-2
CASSPPAHGGYGYTF
TGTGCCAGCAGCCCCCCCGCCCACGGGGGCTATGGCTACACCTTC
>NA|TRBV7-9|NA|14|TRBJ2-3
CASSASTHTDTQYF
TGTGCCAGCAGCGCTTCGACCCACACAGATACGCAGTATTTT
>NA|TRBV5-4|NA|17|TRBJ1-4
CACSINSAGLLNEKLFF
TGTGCCTGCAGCATAAACTCCGCCGGCTTACTGAATGAAAAACTGTTTTTT
>NA|TRBV7-9|NA|14|TRBJ1-5
CASSLGGVRQPQHF
TGTGCCAGCAGCTTAGGGGGGGTCAGACAGCCCCAGCATTTT
>NA|TRBV20-1|few|15|TRBJ1-1
CSARPTGAMYTEAFF
TGCAGTGCTAGGCCGACAGGAGCTATGTACACTGAAGCTTTCTTT
>TRBD1|TRBV2|few|19|TRBJ1-3
CASRPLSGQGILSGNTIYF
TGTGCCAGCAGGCCACTATCGGGACAGGGCATTTTATCTGGAAACACCATATATTTT
>NA|TRBV11-2|few|12|TRBJ2-2
CARDSDTGELFF
TGTGCCAGAGACAGTGACACCGGGGAGCTGTTTTTT
>NA|TRBV5-1|NA|12|TRBJ2-1
CASSSQEYEQFF
TGCGCCAGCAGCTCACAGGAGTATGAGCAGTTCTTC
>TRBD1|TRBV4-1|NA|16|TRBJ2-1
CASSEGGTELYNEQFF
TGCGCCAGCAGCGAAGGGGGCACAGAGCTTTACAATGAGCAGTTCTTC
>NA|TRBV28|few|12|TRBJ2-1
CASSSNFNEQFF
TGTGCCAGCAGTTCTAACTTCAATGAGCAGTTCTTC
>TRBD1|TRBV6-4|many|15|TRBJ2-1
CAKQGERVTYNEQFF
TGTGCCAAGCAGGGGGAGCGCGTAACCTACAATGAGCAGTTCTTC
>NA|TRBV4-1|NA|15|TRBJ1-1
CASSQSRGQNTEAFF
TGCGCCAGCAGCCAATCCCGTGGACAGAACACTGAAGCTTTCTTT
>NA|TRBV5-1|NA|15|TRBJ2-3
CASSFTLPGTDTQYF
TGCGCCAGCAGCTTTACCCTCCCAGGGACAGATACGCAGTATTTT
>NA|TRBV7-2|few|15|TRBJ1-5
CASSLKVGQGQPQHF
TGTGCCAGCAGCTTAAAGGTTGGGCAGGGTCAGCCCCAGCATTTT
>TRBD1|TRBV2|NA|11|TRBJ1-1
CASRDRGEAFF
TGTGCCAGCAGAGACAGGGGAGAAGCTTTCTTT
>TRBD1|TRBV5-1|many|15|TRBJ1-1
CASSLRQGLNTEAFF
TGCGCCAGCAGCCTCAGACAGGGCCTGAACACTGAAGCTTTCTTT
>TRBD2|TRBV10-3|NA|14|TRBJ2-3
CANALAGGAGTQYF
TGTGCCAATGCACTAGCGGGAGGGGCCGGTACGCAGTATTTT
>NA|TRBV6-1|few|15|TRBJ1-4
CAAGTPRGSNEKLFF
TGTGCCGCGGGGACCCCTCGAGGCTCTAATGAAAAACTGTTTTTT
>NA|TRBV6-4|NA|13|TRBJ1-6
CASSADSNSPLHF
TGTGCCAGCAGTGCCGACTCCAATTCACCCCTCCACTTT
>NA|TRBV6-6|NA|13|TRBJ2-1
CASSYTNLNEQFF
TGTGCCAGCAGTTACACGAACCTGAATGAGCAGTTCTTC
>TRBD2|TRBV29-1|NA|15|TRBJ2-2
CSVAASGRNTGELFF
TGCAGCGTTGCCGCAAGCGGGAGGAACACCGGGGAGCTGTTTTTT
>TRBD1|TRBV25-1|NA|15|TRBJ1-2
CASSISGTGDYGYTF
TGTGCCAGCAGTATTTCCGGGACAGGGGACTATGGCTACACCTTC
>NA|TRBV20-1|NA|11|TRBJ1-2
CSPRNNYGYTF
TGCAGTCCCAGAAATAACTATGGCTACACCTTC
>NA|TRBV9|many|14|TRBJ1-1
CASSVDLRNTEAFF
TGTGCCAGCAGCGTAGACTTGAGGAACACTGAAGCTTTCTTT
>NA|TRBV5-1|NA|15|TRBJ1-5
CASSLHGQSRGAQHF
TGCGCCAGCAGCTTACACGGACAGTCGAGGGGCGCCCAGCATTTT